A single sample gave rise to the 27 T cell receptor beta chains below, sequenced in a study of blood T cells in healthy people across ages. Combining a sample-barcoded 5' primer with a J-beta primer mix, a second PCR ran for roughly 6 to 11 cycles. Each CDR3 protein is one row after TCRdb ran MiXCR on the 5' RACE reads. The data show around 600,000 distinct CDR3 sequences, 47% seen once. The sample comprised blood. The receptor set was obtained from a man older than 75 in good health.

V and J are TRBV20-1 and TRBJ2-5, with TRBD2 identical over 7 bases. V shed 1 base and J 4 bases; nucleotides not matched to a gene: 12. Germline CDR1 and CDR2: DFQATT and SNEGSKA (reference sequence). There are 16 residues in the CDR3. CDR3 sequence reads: CSARVVGGPFLETQYF. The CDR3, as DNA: TGCAGTGCTAGAGTTGTGGGAGGGCCGTTCTTAGAGACCCAGTACTTC.

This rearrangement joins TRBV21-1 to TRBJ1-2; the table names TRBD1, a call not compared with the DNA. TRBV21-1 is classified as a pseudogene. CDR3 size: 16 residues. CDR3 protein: CASSKYQGRGLYGYTF. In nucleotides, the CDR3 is TGTGCCAGCAGCAAATATCAGGGCCGGGGGCTCTATGGCTACACCTTC.

The CDR3 spells CSARDSGQTHSNQPQHF. The CDR3 DNA follows: TGCAGTGCTAGAGATTCGGGGCAGACACATAGCAATCAGCCCCAGCATTTT. The chain has TRBV20-1 and TRBJ1-5; the D gene is possibly TRBD1 (5 bases). The CDR3 totals 17 residues. Per germline, CDR1 DFQATT and CDR2 SNEGSKA (reference sequence). Deletions cut 0 bases from V and 0 bases from J, with 15 bases between.

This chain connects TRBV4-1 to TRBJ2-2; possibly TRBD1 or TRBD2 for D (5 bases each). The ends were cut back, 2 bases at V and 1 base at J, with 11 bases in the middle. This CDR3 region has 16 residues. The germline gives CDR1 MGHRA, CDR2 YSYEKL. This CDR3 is CASSQFLGVNTGELFF. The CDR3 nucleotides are TGCGCCAGCAGCCAATTTCTGGGGGTGAACACCGGGGAGCTGTTTTTT.

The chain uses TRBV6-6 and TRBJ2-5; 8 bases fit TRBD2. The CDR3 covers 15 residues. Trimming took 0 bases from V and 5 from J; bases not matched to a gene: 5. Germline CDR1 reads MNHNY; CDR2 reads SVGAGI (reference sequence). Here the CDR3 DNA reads TGTGCCAGCAGTTACTCCGGGAGGGCGGGGGAGACCCAGTACTTC. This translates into CASSYSGRAGETQYF.

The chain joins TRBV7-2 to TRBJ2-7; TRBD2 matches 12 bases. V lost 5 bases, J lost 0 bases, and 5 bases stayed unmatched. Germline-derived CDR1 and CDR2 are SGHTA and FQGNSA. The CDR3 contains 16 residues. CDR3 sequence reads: CASSRGLAGTSYEQYF. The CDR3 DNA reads TGTGCCAGCAGCCGTGGACTAGCGGGGACCTCCTACGAGCAGTACTTC.

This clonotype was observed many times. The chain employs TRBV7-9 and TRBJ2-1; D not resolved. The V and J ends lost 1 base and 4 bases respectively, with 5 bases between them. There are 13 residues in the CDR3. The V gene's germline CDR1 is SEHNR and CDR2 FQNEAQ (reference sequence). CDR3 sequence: CASSLVSYNEQFF. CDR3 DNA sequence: TGTGCCAGCAGCTTAGTATCGTACAATGAGCAGTTCTTC.

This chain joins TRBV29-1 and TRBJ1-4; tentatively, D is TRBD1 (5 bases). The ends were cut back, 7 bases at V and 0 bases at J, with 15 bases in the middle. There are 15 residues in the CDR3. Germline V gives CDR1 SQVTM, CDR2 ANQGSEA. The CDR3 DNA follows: TGCAGCGCCTCGGGACTCCCATCAACTAATGAAAAACTGTTTTTT. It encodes CSASGLPSTNEKLFF.

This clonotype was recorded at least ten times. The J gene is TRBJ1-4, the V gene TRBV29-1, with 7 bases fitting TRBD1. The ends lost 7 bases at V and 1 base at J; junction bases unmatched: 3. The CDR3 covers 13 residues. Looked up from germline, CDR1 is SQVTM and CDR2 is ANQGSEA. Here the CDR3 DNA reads TGCAGCGAAAGACAGGGAACTAATGAAAAACTGTTTTTT. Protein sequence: CSERQGTNEKLFF.

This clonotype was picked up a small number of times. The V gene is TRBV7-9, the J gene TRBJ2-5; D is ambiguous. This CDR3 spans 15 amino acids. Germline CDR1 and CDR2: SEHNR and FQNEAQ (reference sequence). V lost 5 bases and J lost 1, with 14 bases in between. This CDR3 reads CASSRWRGTQETQYF. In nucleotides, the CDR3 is TGTGCCAGCAGCCGATGGAGAGGAACCCAAGAGACCCAGTACTTC.

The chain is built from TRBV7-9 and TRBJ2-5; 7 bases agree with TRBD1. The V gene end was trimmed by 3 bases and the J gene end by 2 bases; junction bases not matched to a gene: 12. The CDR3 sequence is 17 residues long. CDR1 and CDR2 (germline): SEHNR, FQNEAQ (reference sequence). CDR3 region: CASSFRPAGGKQETQYF. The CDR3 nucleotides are TGTGCCAGCAGCTTTCGGCCCGCAGGGGGAAAGCAAGAGACCCAGTACTTC.

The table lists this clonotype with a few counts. The CDR3 reads CSAPDYRTAYNEQFF. The DNA of the CDR3 is TGCAGTGCCCCGGACTACCGGACGGCCTACAATGAGCAGTTCTTC. The chain combines TRBV20-1 with TRBJ2-1; D is possibly TRBD2 (6 bases). The V end lost 6 bases, the J end lost 2 bases, and 17 bases lay between the germline ends. Per germline, CDR1 DFQATT and CDR2 SNEGSKA (reference sequence). The CDR3 is 15 residues long.

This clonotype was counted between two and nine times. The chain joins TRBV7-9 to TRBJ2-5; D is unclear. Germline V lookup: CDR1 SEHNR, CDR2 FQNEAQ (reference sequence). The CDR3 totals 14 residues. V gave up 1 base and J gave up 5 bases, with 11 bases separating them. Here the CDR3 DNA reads TGTGCCAGCAGCTTAGTTGGGCGATGGGAGACCCAGTACTTC. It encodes CASSLVGRWETQYF.

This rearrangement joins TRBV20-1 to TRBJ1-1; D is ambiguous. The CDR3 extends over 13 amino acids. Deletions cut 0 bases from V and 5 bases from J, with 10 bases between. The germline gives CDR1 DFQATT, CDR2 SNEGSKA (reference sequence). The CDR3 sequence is CSARDPGRTEAFF. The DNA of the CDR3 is TGCAGTGCTAGAGATCCGGGGAGGACTGAAGCTTTCTTT.

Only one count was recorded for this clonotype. The CDR3 is CASSQPGRTTYEQYF. The CDR3 bases are TGTGCCAGCAGCCAACCGGGACGGACTACCTACGAGCAGTACTTC. J is TRBJ2-7 and V is TRBV14; the D gene is possibly TRBD2 (6 bases). Germline values: CDR1 SGHDN, CDR2 FVKESK. V lost 2 bases and J 2 bases, leaving 13 bases between the germline ends. The CDR3 loop spans 15 amino acids.

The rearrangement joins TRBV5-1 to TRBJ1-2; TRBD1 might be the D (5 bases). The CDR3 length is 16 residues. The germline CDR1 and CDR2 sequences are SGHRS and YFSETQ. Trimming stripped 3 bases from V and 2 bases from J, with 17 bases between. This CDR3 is CASSSKNGAGNYGYTF. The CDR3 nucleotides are TGCGCCAGCAGCTCGAAGAATGGGGCAGGGAACTATGGCTACACCTTC. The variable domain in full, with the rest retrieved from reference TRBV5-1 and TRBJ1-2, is KAGVTQTPRYLIKTRGQQVTLSCSPISGHRSVSWYQQTPGQGLQFLFEYFSETQRNKGNFPGRFSGRQFSNSRSEMNVSTLELGDSALYLCASSSKNGAGNYGYTFGSGTRLTVV.

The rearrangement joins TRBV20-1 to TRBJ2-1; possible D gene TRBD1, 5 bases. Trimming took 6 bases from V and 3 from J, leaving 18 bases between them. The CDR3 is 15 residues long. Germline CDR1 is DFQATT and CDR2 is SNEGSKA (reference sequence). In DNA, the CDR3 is TGCAGTGCGCACCTCTCGGTCAGGGTCTACAATGAGCAGTTCTTC. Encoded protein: CSAHLSVRVYNEQFF.

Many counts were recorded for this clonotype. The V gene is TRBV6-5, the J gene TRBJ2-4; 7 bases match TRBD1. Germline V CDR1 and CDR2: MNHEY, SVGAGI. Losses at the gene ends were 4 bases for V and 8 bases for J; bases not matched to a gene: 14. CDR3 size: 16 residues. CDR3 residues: CASSFNRGLDAHIQYF. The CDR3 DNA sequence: TGTGCCAGCAGTTTTAACAGGGGCCTCGATGCCCACATTCAGTACTTC.

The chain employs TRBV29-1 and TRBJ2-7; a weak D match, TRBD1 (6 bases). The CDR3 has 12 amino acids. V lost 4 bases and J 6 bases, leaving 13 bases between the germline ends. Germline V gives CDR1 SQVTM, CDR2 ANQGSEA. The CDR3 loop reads CSVATGLGEQYF. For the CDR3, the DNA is TGCAGCGTTGCTACAGGGTTGGGCGAGCAGTACTTC.

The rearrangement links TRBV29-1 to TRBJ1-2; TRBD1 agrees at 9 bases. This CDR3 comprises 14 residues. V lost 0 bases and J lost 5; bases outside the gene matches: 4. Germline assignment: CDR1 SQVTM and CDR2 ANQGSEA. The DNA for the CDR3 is TGCAGCGTTGAAGATCCGGGACAGGGTTATGGCTACACCTTC. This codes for CSVEDPGQGYGYTF.

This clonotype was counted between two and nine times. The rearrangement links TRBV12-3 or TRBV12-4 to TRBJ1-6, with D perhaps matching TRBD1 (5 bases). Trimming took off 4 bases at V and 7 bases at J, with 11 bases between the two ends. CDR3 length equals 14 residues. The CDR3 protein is CASSSGTRNSPLHF. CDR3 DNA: TGTGCCAGCAGTTCTGGGACTAGAAATTCACCCCTCCACTTT.

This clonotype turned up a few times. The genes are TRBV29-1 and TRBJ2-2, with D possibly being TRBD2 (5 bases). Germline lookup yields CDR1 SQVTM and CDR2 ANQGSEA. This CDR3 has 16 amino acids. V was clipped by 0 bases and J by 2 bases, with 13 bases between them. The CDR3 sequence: CSVEESGLTNTGELFF. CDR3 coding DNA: TGCAGCGTTGAAGAGTCCGGACTCACAAACACCGGGGAGCTGTTTTTT.

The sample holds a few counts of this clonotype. CDR3 residues: CSARDGPSETQYF. CDR3 nucleotides: TGCAGTGCTAGAGATGGTCCTTCCGAGACCCAGTACTTC. The chain has TRBV20-1 and TRBJ2-5; D is unresolved. The CDR3 loop spans 13 amino acids. Trimming shortened V by 0 bases and J by 5 bases, and 10 bases separated the two germline ends. CDR1 and CDR2 from the germline V gene are DFQATT and SNEGSKA (reference sequence).

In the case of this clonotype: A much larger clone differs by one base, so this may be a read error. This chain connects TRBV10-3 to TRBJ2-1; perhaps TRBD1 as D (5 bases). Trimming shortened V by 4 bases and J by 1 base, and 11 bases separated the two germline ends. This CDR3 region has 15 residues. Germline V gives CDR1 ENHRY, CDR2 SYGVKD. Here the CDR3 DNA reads TGTGCCATCAGTGCGTCGACAGAATCCTACAATGAGCAGTTCTTC. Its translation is CAISASTESYNEQFF.

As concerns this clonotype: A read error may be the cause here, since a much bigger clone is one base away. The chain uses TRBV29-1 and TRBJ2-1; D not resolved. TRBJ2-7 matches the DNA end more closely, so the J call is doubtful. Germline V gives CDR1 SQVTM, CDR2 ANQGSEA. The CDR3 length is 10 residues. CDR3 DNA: TGCAGCGTTGAAGGGGATGAGCAGTACTTC. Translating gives CSVEGDEQYF.

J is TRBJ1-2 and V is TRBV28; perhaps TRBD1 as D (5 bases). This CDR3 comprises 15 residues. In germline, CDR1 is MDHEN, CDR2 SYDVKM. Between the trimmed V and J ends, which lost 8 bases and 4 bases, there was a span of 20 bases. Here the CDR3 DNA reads TGTGCCAGCTCCTCCCCGGAGGGACCTGTCTATGGCTACACCTTC. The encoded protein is CASSSPEGPVYGYTF.

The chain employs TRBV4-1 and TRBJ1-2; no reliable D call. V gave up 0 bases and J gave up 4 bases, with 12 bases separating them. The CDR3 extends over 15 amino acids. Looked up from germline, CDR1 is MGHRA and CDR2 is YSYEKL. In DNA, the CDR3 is TGCGCCAGCAGCCAAGAGAGTATTCGGGGCTATGGCTACACCTTC. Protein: CASSQESIRGYGYTF.